The 13 T cell receptor beta chains below were found in one sample sequenced in a study of cytomegalovirus exposure and HLA in healthy donors. The primer mix had 60 Vbeta and 13 Jbeta primers. The table came from immunoSEQ multiplex PCR; TCRdb's copy has only in-frame clones and leaves some out. The table shows 95,000 to 120,000 clones, with under 80% occurring only once. The material sequenced was PBMCs. These TCRs come from a woman in her forties in good health and CMV-seropositive.

The genes are TRBV14 and TRBJ1-3, with no clear D. Germline CDR1 and CDR2: SGHDN and FVKESK. With 4 bases removed from V and 3 bases from J, the gap between germline ends came to 13 bases. The CDR3 sequence is 15 residues long. The DNA for the CDR3 is TGTGCCAGCAGCCTGGCAGGAAGACATGGAAACACCATATATTTT. It encodes CASSLAGRHGNTIYF. The complete variable domain, with remaining parts taken from reference TRBV14 and TRBJ1-3, reads EAGVTQFPSHSVIEKGQTVTLRCDPISGHDNLYWYRRVMGKEIKFLLHFVKESKQDESGMPNNRFLAERTGGTYSTLKVQPAELEDSGVYFCASSLAGRHGNTIYFGEGSWLTVV.

As DNA, the CDR3 is TGTGCCAGCAGCCAGGACAGGGGTGCCTACGAGCAGTACTTC. This gives the protein CASSQDRGAYEQYF. The V gene is TRBV5-7, the J gene TRBJ2-7; TRBD1 agrees at 9 bases. TRBV5-7 is reported as an ORF; its role is uncertain. There are 14 residues in the CDR3. V lost 4 bases to trimming and J lost 2 bases; unmatched junction nucleotides: 4.

In regard to this clone: This sample also contains other DNA sequences that code for the same CDR3. The V call is TRBV19, the J call TRBJ1-6; TRBD1 is a possible D gene (6 bases). The CDR3 loop spans 14 amino acids. Germline values: CDR1 LNHDA, CDR2 SQIVND (reference sequence). Trimming cost V 4 bases and J 5 bases, with 9 bases left between them. Here the CDR3 reads CASSTGQNNSPLHF. The DNA for the CDR3 is TGTGCCAGTAGTACCGGACAGAATAATTCACCCCTCCACTTT.

The chain couples TRBV19 to TRBJ1-2, with D possibly TRBD1 on 6 matching bases. CDR3 length equals 15 residues. Germline V gives CDR1 LNHDA, CDR2 SQIVND (reference sequence). V was trimmed by 4 bases and J by 6 bases, leaving 18 bases between them. CDR3 nucleotide sequence: TGTGCCAGTAGTACGCGAACAGGGTATCAGAATGGCTACACCTTC. Protein: CASSTRTGYQNGYTF.

J is TRBJ1-6 and V is TRBV27; TRBD1 aligns across 8 bases. The CDR3 is 16 amino acids. The germline gives CDR1 MNHEY, CDR2 SMNVEV (reference sequence). The J segment lost 13 bases and the V segment lost 6 bases, leaving 17 bases of the junction unmatched. CDR3 nucleotide sequence: TGTGCCAGCAGCCCGGTGGGAGACAGGGGTTATAGGCCCCTCCACTTT. It is translated as CASSPVGDRGYRPLHF.

The V call is TRBV12-5, the J call TRBJ2-1; TRBD2 aligns across 10 bases. From germline, CDR1 is LGHNT and CDR2 FRNRAP. Unmatched junction bases numbered 13, after V lost 2 bases and J lost 6 bases. This CDR3 is 18 amino acids long. CDR3 sequence: CASGLSALAGERGNEQFF. The DNA of the CDR3 is TGTGCTAGTGGTTTGAGCGCTCTAGCGGGAGAAAGGGGCAATGAGCAGTTCTTC.

The rearrangement uses TRBV25-1 and TRBJ2-3; 8 nucleotides align to TRBD2. The CDR3 loop spans 15 amino acids. CDR1 and CDR2 from the germline V gene are MGHDK and SYGVNS. J lost 3 bases, V lost 5 bases, and 7 bases had no gene match. CDR3 residues: CASSSSGRGTDTQYF. The CDR3 nucleotides read TGTGCCAGCAGTTCAAGCGGGAGAGGTACAGATACGCAGTATTTT.

As DNA, the CDR3 is TGTGCCAGCAGTCCCCGGACAGGAGACACAGATACGCAGTATTTT. It specifies CASSPRTGDTDTQYF. The rearrangement links TRBV28 to TRBJ2-3; 7 bases are a match to TRBD1. The germline CDR1 and CDR2 sequences are MDHEN and SYDVKM. The CDR3 has 15 amino acids. With 5 bases clipped from V and 2 bases from J, the junction kept 7 bases outside the gene matches.

This clone was counted a single time. The V gene is TRBV5-1, the J gene TRBJ2-3, with TRBD2 matching 8 bases. This CDR3 spans 15 amino acids. CDR1 is SGHRS, CDR2 YFSETQ, per germline. The V gene end was trimmed by 0 bases and the J gene end by 1 base; junction bases not matched to a gene: 1. CDR3 DNA sequence: TGCGCCAGCAGCTTGGGGCGGGAGGGCACAGATACGCAGTATTTT. Encoded protein: CASSLGREGTDTQYF.

The chain is built from TRBV19 and TRBJ1-2, with 10 bases matching TRBD1. After removal of 3 bases from V and 3 bases from J, the junction contained 4 bases not matched to a gene. The CDR3 extends over 15 amino acids. Germline V lookup: CDR1 LNHDA, CDR2 SQIVND (reference sequence). The CDR3 sequence is CASSMTGTGDYGYTF. Written as DNA, the CDR3 is TGTGCCAGTAGTATGACCGGGACAGGGGACTATGGCTACACCTTC. Full variable domain (outside the CDR3, taken from reference TRBV19 and TRBJ1-2): DGGITQSPKYLFRKEGQNVTLSCEQNLNHDAMYWYRQDPGQGLRLIYYSQIVNDFQKGDIAEGYSVSREKKESFPLTVTSAQKNPTAFYLCASSMTGTGDYGYTFGSGTRLTVV.

The CDR3 is CASSLGMGQGGARTQYF. DNA of the CDR3: TGTGCCAGCAGCTTAGGGATGGGACAGGGGGGCGCCCGGACCCAGTACTTC. The chain employs TRBV7-2 and TRBJ2-5, with 11 bases that match TRBD1. Per germline, CDR1 SGHTA and CDR2 FQGNSA. V lost 1 base to trimming and J lost 7 bases; unmatched junction nucleotides: 11. This CDR3 region has 17 residues.

The chain is built from TRBV7-9 and TRBJ1-1; TRBD1 is a possible D gene (5 bases). V lost 5 bases and J lost 1, with 26 bases in between. CDR1 and CDR2 (germline): SEHNR, FQNEAQ (reference sequence). The CDR3 runs to 19 residues. The DNA of the CDR3 is TGTGCCAGCAGCGTTCTGTGGGGGGGGGAGTTTTTGGGGAACACTGAAGCTTTCTTT. Residues: CASSVLWGGEFLGNTEAFF.

V and J are TRBV7-9 and TRBJ2-5; 8 bases match TRBD1. The CDR3 runs 14 residues. V was pared by 5 bases and J by 6 bases, with 8 bases of the junction left unmatched. In germline, CDR1 is SEHNR, CDR2 FQNEAQ (reference sequence). CDR3 residues: CASSHKDRVQTQYF. CDR3 bases: TGTGCCAGCAGCCATAAGGACAGGGTACAGACCCAGTACTTC. The full variable domain, rest sourced from reference TRBV7-9 and TRBJ2-5, is DTGVSQNPRHKITKRGQNVTFRCDPISEHNRLYWYRQTLGQGPEFLTYFQNEAQLEKSRLLSDRFSAERPKGSFSTLEIQRTEQGDSAMYLCASSHKDRVQTQYFGPGTRLLVL.